Each of the 13 T cell receptor beta chains below was sequenced from the same sample in a study of human T cells and chemical hapten exposure. Noted time point: patch test 3, about 24 weeks after DPC sensitization. Sample treatment: therapeutic diphenylcyclopropenone sensitization with weekly scalp DPC. TCRdb used MiXCR to reprocess the RACE reads, holding one entry per CDR3 protein. This table holds 99,000 or so distinct CDR3 sequences, around 35% found once. Specimen: whole blood, collected in connection with sensitization to the hapten diphenylcyclopropenone (DPC). The receptors shown here come from a man aged 40-50 years with alopecia areata. Some clones in this sample may be carry-over from other donors' samples.

The table lists this clonotype with a few counts. CDR3 DNA: TGCAGTGCTAGACCGGACAGGGGTAGCACAGATACGCAGTATTTT. Protein sequence: CSARPDRGSTDTQYF. The chain is built from TRBV20-1 and TRBJ2-3; 9 bases are a match to TRBD1. The CDR3 extends over 15 amino acids. CDR1 and CDR2 (germline): DFQATT, SNEGSKA (reference sequence). V lost 2 bases, J lost 0 bases, and 3 bases stayed unmatched.

This clonotype qualifies as medium-sized (0.01 to 0.1%). The chain carries TRBV20-1 and TRBJ2-7; 12 nucleotides line up with TRBD1. Germline-derived CDR1 and CDR2 are DFQATT and SNEGSKA (reference sequence). This CDR3 is 14 amino acids long. Unmatched junction bases numbered 5, after V lost 2 bases and J lost 6 bases. CDR3 sequence reads: CSARRDRGLPEQYF. DNA of the CDR3: TGCAGTGCTAGAAGGGACAGGGGGCTTCCCGAGCAGTACTTC.

CDR3 region: CASSPLGGSNTGELFF. The CDR3, as DNA: TGTGCCAGCAGCCCCCTGGGGGGGTCGAACACCGGGGAGCTGTTTTTT. This rearrangement joins TRBV6-2 or TRBV6-3 to TRBJ2-2, with 7 bases aligning to TRBD2. The germline CDR1 and CDR2 sequences are MNHEY and SVGEGT. V dropped 6 bases and J dropped 0; count of bases not matched to a gene: 7. The CDR3 length is 16 residues.

V usage is TRBV7-8 and J usage is TRBJ1-1, with TRBD1 identical over 12 bases. Germline lookup yields CDR1 SGHVS and CDR2 FQNEAQ. With 1 base clipped from V and 4 bases from J, the junction kept 4 bases outside the gene matches. The CDR3 is 16 amino acids. CDR3 in amino acids: CASSLGDRGRSTEAFF. The CDR3 nucleotides read TGTGCCAGCAGCTTAGGGGACAGGGGGCGATCCACTGAAGCTTTCTTT.

J is TRBJ2-7 and V is TRBV28, with 8 bases matching TRBD2. CDR1 and CDR2 from the germline V gene are MDHEN and SYDVKM. This CDR3 has 17 amino acids. The V gene end was trimmed by 1 base and the J gene end by 3 bases; junction bases not matched to a gene: 11. DNA of the CDR3: TGTGCCAGCAGTTTATACCCTCAGGGACTAGATCACTACGAGCAGTACTTC. Protein: CASSLYPQGLDHYEQYF.

This clonotype was detected once. The chain links TRBV29-1 to TRBJ2-3; 13 nucleotides match TRBD2. J was trimmed by 1 base and V by 6 bases; bases with no gene match: 4. Germline V lookup: CDR1 SQVTM, CDR2 ANQGSEA. The CDR3 sequence is 15 residues long. The CDR3 sequence is CSVDGLAGGTDTQYF. CDR3 DNA sequence: TGCAGCGTGGACGGACTAGCGGGAGGCACAGATACGCAGTATTTT.

This clonotype was detected a few times. This chain connects TRBV27 to TRBJ1-1; the D gene is possibly TRBD1 (5 bases). This CDR3 is built from 15 residues. From germline, CDR1 is MNHEY and CDR2 SMNVEV (reference sequence). V was shortened by 5 bases and J by 1 base, with 14 bases between the two germline ends. The CDR3 protein is CASSIGGARNTEAFF. In DNA form, the CDR3 reads TGTGCCAGCAGTATTGGAGGGGCGAGGAACACTGAAGCTTTCTTT.

The V and J genes are TRBV7-3 and TRBJ2-1, with D tentatively TRBD2 (6 bases). Germline V gene sequence: CDR1 SGHTA, CDR2 FQGTGA. The V end was cut by 0 bases, the J end by 1 base, with 7 bases between. This CDR3 is 15 amino acids long. CDR3 in DNA: TGTGCCAGCAGCTTAACTGCGGGGTCCTACAATGAGCAGTTCTTC. Translation gives CASSLTAGSYNEQFF. Full variable domain (outside the CDR3, taken from reference TRBV7-3 and TRBJ2-1): GAGVSQTPSNKVTEKGKYVELRCDPISGHTALYWYRQSLGQGPEFLIYFQGTGAADDSGLPNDRFFAVRPEGSVSTLKIQRTERGDSAVYLCASSLTAGSYNEQFFGPGTRLTVL.

V gene TRBV7-2 combines with J gene TRBJ2-3; D is undetermined. CDR3 length: 15 residues. From germline, CDR1 is SGHTA and CDR2 FQGNSA. The V end lost 1 base, the J end lost 0 bases, and 8 bases lay between the germline ends. Here the CDR3 reads CASSLGLDSTDTQYF. In nucleotides, the CDR3 is TGTGCCAGCAGCTTAGGACTCGATAGCACAGATACGCAGTATTTT.

This clonotype was seen a handful of times. This sequence joins TRBV6-2 or TRBV6-3 and TRBJ1-2; 7 positions match TRBD1. The CDR3 has 15 amino acids. V lost 7 bases, J lost 7 bases, and 15 bases stayed unmatched. Germline V lookup: CDR1 MNHEY, CDR2 SVGEGT. Here the CDR3 DNA reads TGTGCCAGCACCGACCTACAGGGGTACTACGGTGGCTACACCTTC. Amino acids: CASTDLQGYYGGYTF.

This clonotype was seen more than once but under ten times. The V gene is TRBV28, the J gene TRBJ2-3, with D uncertain. The CDR3 consists of 22 residues. Germline V gives CDR1 MDHEN, CDR2 SYDVKM. V was clipped by 5 bases and J by 2 bases, with 35 bases between them. CDR3 DNA: TGTGCCAGCAGTCTTTCCCCATGGCGTCATGGGTTAACCCGGGTCCTCACAGATACGCAGTATTTT. Its translation: CASSLSPWRHGLTRVLTDTQYF.

This clonotype was detected only a few times. This chain links TRBV7-3 with TRBJ2-1, with 12 positions matching TRBD2. The V gene's germline CDR1 is SGHTA and CDR2 FQGTGA. The CDR3 contains 15 residues. Trimming at V came to 2 bases and at J to 5 bases, leaving 1 base not matched to a gene. The CDR3 sequence: CASSLGLAGNNEQFF. CDR3 nucleotide sequence: TGTGCCAGCAGCTTAGGACTAGCGGGGAACAATGAGCAGTTCTTC. The full variable domain, its missing parts supplied by reference TRBV7-3 and TRBJ2-1, is GAGVSQTPSNKVTEKGKYVELRCDPISGHTALYWYRQSLGQGPEFLIYFQGTGAADDSGLPNDRFFAVRPEGSVSTLKIQRTERGDSAVYLCASSLGLAGNNEQFFGPGTRLTVL.

The chain employs TRBV28 and TRBJ2-1, with 10 bases fitting TRBD2. The V segment lost 5 bases and the J segment 0 bases; nucleotides outside the gene matches: 7. The V gene's germline CDR1 is MDHEN and CDR2 SYDVKM. CDR3 size: 17 residues. The CDR3 loop is CASSPPTSGSSYNEQFF. The DNA for the CDR3 is TGTGCCAGCAGTCCACCGACTAGCGGGTCCTCCTACAATGAGCAGTTCTTC. Looking up the rest from reference TRBV28 and TRBJ2-1 gives the full variable domain: DVKVTQSSRYLVKRTGEKVFLECVQDMDHENMFWYRQDPGLGLRLIYFSYDVKMKEKGDIPEGYSVSREKKERFSLILESASTNQTSMYLCASSPPTSGSSYNEQFFGPGTRLTVL.